The sequence of this TCR beta chain was determined in a study of blood T cell repertoires in COVID-19. The study drew participants aged roughly 18 to 95 years from some 23 US areas. Participants had their cohort set by participant-reported clinical history. V was pared by 3 bases and J by 5 bases, with 11 bases between. The CDR3 covers 14 residues. CDR1 LNHNV and CDR2 YYDKDF come from the germline V gene (reference sequence). The method was immunoSEQ multiplex PCR; TCRdb's version includes in-frame clones alone and lacks a portion of them. The repertoire has about 160,000 clones, roughly 80% of them found once; the top ten carry roughly 6%.

The sample comprised PBMCs or T cells enriched from blood (not recorded which). The clonotype comes from a woman between 35 and 50 years old with acute COVID-19. The J gene is TRBJ2-1, the V gene TRBV15, with D perhaps TRBD1 (7 bases). The CDR3 protein is CATSRRDSDNEQFF. DNA of the CDR3: TGTGCCACCAGCAGGCGGGACAGTGACAATGAGCAGTTCTTC.